This T cell receptor (beta chain) was identified in a study of CD8 T cells in ankylosing spondylitis. This clonotype was seen more than once but under ten times. Its antigen is still unknown. TCRdb re-analysed the 5' RACE reads in MiXCR, keeping a single row per CDR3 protein. The table has around 35,000 distinct CDR3 sequences, approximately 11% seen once. The trim removed 2 bases at V and 8 bases at J, leaving 8 bases unmatched. CDR3 length: 16 residues. Germline values: CDR1 ENHRY, CDR2 SYGVKD. Overall study findings and caveats: Prior work had noted some motif variants in reactive arthritis blood and synovial fluid.

The receptor comes from a male donor with ankylosing spondylitis. The V call is TRBV10-3, the J call TRBJ2-1, with 11 bases that match TRBD1. Source material: synovial fluid, either unsorted or a sorted T cell fraction (not recorded which). CDR3 loop: CAISERTGGSMDEQFF. The DNA of the CDR3 is TGTGCCATCAGTGAGAGGACAGGGGGCTCTATGGATGAGCAGTTCTTC.